The TCR beta chain under discussion was sequenced for a study of T cells in Graves' hyperthyroidism and ophthalmopathy. With regard to this clonotype: The antigen is undetermined.

Graves' hyperthyroidism was deemed stable given no ophthalmopathy progression within 18 months. Newly diagnosed patients aged 18 to 65 had hyperthyroidism of under 2 months' duration. V lost 0 bases, J lost 1 base, and 4 bases stayed unmatched. Germline CDR1 is SGHTS and CDR2 is YDEGEE. The length of the CDR3 is 16 residues. Study conclusions and caveats: Most clonotypes expanded in thyroid above 0.001 were likewise present in blood.

Researchers took RNA transcripts and amplified the TCR beta CDR3 regions from them. During a first-round RT-PCR of the TCR CDR3, the HTBI primer set was used. TCRdb re-called the multiplex PCR reads through MiXCR, storing one row per CDR3 protein. The sample records 350,000 to 500,000 distinct CDR3 sequences, roughly 15% being singletons. The chain couples TRBV5-8 to TRBJ2-3, with 8 nucleotides matching TRBD1. The clonotype comes from a woman aged 18-29 years with Graves' hyperthyroidism. Sequencing used blood. The CDR3 loop reads CASSLESTGGTDTQYF. The CDR3 DNA sequence: TGTGCCAGCAGCTTGGAGTCGACAGGGGGCACAGATACGCAGTATTTT.